This paragraph reports one TCR beta chain. One end of the junction fails to match germline, which may point to a read error. The sample belongs to a study of metastatic and nonmetastatic thyroid tumors. About the study: Repertoires of blood and of tissue (tumor or nodule) from malignant and benign thyroid patients were compared.

Thyroid surgery was performed in patients who had received no treatment beforehand. In the study's own analysis: Differences in CDR3 between clinicopathological groups were drawn on to build a classifier intended to discriminate distant-metastatic papillary thyroid cancer patients. TCRdb reprocessed the PCR reads via MiXCR. Clone size and V and J calls follow TCRdb, not the original study. The sample carries tens of thousands of clones, roughly a quarter recorded once. The germline gives CDR1 LNHNV, CDR2 YYDKDF (reference sequence). The CDR3 sequence is 16 residues long. The sequencing input was tumor tissue. This sequence joins TRBV15 and TRBJ2-2; TRBD2 might be the D (5 bases). The TCR was taken from a male donor with papillary thyroid cancer or a benign thyroid nodule (not recorded which). Some clones in this sample may be carry-over from other donors' samples. The CDR3 bases are TGTGCCACCCCGGCCCCCGGGCACACGAACACCGGGGAGCTGTCTTTT. This encodes CATPAPGHTNTGELSF.